This passage covers 30 T cell receptor beta chains from one sample sequenced in a study of blood T cell repertoires in COVID-19. Using immunoSEQ multiplex PCR, the repertoire was profiled, and TCRdb retains in-frame clones only, with some absent. The sample has tens of thousands of clones; less than 80% are singletons. Source material: peripheral blood. These receptors all stem from a human donor in a cohort sampled during active COVID-19.

The genes are TRBV4-1 and TRBJ2-3, with 10 bases aligning to TRBD2. The V and J ends lost 5 bases and 6 bases, in that order; junction bases with no gene match: 5. CDR3 length equals 14 residues. The germline V gene encodes CDR1 MGHRA and CDR2 YSYEKL. CDR3 sequence (DNA): TGCGCCAGCAGCTCCTTTAGCGGGAGGGATACGCAGTATTTT. The encoded protein is CASSSFSGRDTQYF.

The chain uses TRBV24-1 and TRBJ2-6; 10 bases map to TRBD1. Trimming at V came to 12 bases and at J to 0 bases, leaving 4 bases not matched to a gene. Looked up from germline, CDR1 is KGHDR and CDR2 is SFDVKD. This CDR3 region has 15 residues. The CDR3 DNA sequence: TGTGCCTCCGGGACAGGGGCCTCTGGGGCCAACGTCCTGACTTTC. This codes for CASGTGASGANVLTF.

V usage is TRBV27 and J usage is TRBJ2-7, with a tentative D call TRBD1 (5 bases). From germline, CDR1 is MNHEY and CDR2 SMNVEV (reference sequence). Deletions cut 5 bases from V and 6 bases from J, with 11 bases between. The CDR3 loop spans 12 amino acids. This CDR3 is CASSTRQGEQYF. The CDR3, as DNA: TGTGCCAGCAGTACACGCCAGGGCGAGCAGTACTTC.

This chain uses TRBV18 with TRBJ2-5; 7 bases are shared with TRBD2. Trimming at V came to 3 bases and at J to 5 bases, leaving 3 bases not matched to a gene. This CDR3 comprises 13 residues. Germline V lookup: CDR1 KGHSH, CDR2 LQKENI. The CDR3 spells CASSPGGQETQYF. The CDR3, as DNA: TGTGCCAGCTCACCGGGAGGGCAGGAGACCCAGTACTTC.

J is TRBJ2-1 and V is TRBV9, with D perhaps matching TRBD2 (5 bases). CDR1 SGDLS and CDR2 YYNGEE come from the germline V gene. The CDR3 loop spans 15 amino acids. V was clipped by 4 bases and J by 0 bases, with 11 bases between them. CDR3 region: CASSSSRSSYNEQFF. CDR3 sequence (DNA): TGTGCCAGCAGCTCTAGCCGGAGCTCCTACAATGAGCAGTTCTTC. Using reference TRBV9 and TRBJ2-1 for the parts outside the CDR3, the full variable domain is DSGVTQTPKHLITATGQRVTLRCSPRSGDLSVYWYQQSLDQGLQFLIQYYNGEERAKGNILERFSAQQFPDLHSELNLSSLELGDSALYFCASSSSRSSYNEQFFGPGTRLTVL.

V gene TRBV2 combines with J gene TRBJ2-3; 13 bases are shared with TRBD2. This CDR3 spans 15 amino acids. Trimming removed 4 bases from V and 5 bases from J; junction bases left unmatched: 3. Germline loops: CDR1 SNHLY, CDR2 FYNNEI. CDR3 nucleotide sequence: TGTGCCAGCAGTGGGACTAGCGGGAGTAGAGATACGCAGTATTTT. Residues: CASSGTSGSRDTQYF.

This chain uses TRBV7-9 with TRBJ1-2; unclear D gene. Trimming took off 5 bases at V and 3 bases at J, with 10 bases between the two ends. This CDR3 has 13 residues. Germline lookup yields CDR1 SEHNR and CDR2 FQNEAQ (reference sequence). This chain's CDR3 is CASSPQRDYGYTF. The CDR3 nucleotides read TGTGCCAGCAGCCCCCAGCGGGACTATGGCTACACCTTC.

The chain links TRBV6-5 to TRBJ2-7; no firm D call. V lost 10 bases, J lost 0 bases, and 13 bases lay in between. Germline V gene sequence: CDR1 MNHEY, CDR2 SVGAGI. CDR3 length: 13 residues. CDR3 nucleotide sequence: TGTGCCATCGACACCGCGCTCTCCTACGAGCAGTACTTC. Protein: CAIDTALSYEQYF.

The chain links TRBV18 to TRBJ2-7; weak D call: TRBD1 (6 bases). CDR1 is KGHSH, CDR2 LQKENI, per germline. The CDR3 totals 14 residues. Trimming took 3 bases from V and 5 from J, leaving 14 bases between them. The CDR3 DNA follows: TGTGCCAGCTCACCGGGTTCAGGGGCCCACGAGCAGTACTTC. Translated: CASSPGSGAHEQYF.

The chain combines TRBV19 with TRBJ2-4; 7 nucleotides agree with TRBD2. The CDR3 sequence is 16 residues long. Germline CDR1 reads LNHDA; CDR2 reads SQIVND (reference sequence). V lost 5 bases to trimming and J lost 0 bases; unmatched junction nucleotides: 7. The CDR3 sequence: CASSHRVAGAKNIQYF. CDR3 nucleotide sequence: TGTGCCAGTAGTCATAGGGTAGCGGGAGCCAAAAACATTCAGTACTTC.

This chain uses TRBV7-8 with TRBJ2-2, with TRBD2 identical over 7 bases. Trimming removed 4 bases from V and 1 base from J; junction bases left unmatched: 6. Germline loops: CDR1 SGHVS, CDR2 FQNEAQ. The CDR3 is 16 residues long. The CDR3 DNA reads as TGTGCCAGCAGCTCCGGTGGGGGGGAGAACACCGGGGAGCTGTTTTTT. Protein: CASSSGGGENTGELFF.

The chain links TRBV9 to TRBJ1-3, with TRBD1 matching over 8 bases. Trimming cost V 0 bases and J 4 bases; bases outside gene matches: 12. The CDR3 extends over 18 amino acids. Germline-derived CDR1 and CDR2 are SGDLS and YYNGEE. CDR3: CASSVGQGSLVRGNTIYF. Here the CDR3 DNA reads TGTGCCAGCAGCGTAGGACAGGGGAGTCTGGTTCGGGGAAACACCATATATTTT.

This clone was detected only a few times. This chain connects TRBV7-9 to TRBJ2-2; D is perhaps TRBD1 (6 bases). V was pared by 1 base and J by 5 bases, with 11 bases between. CDR1 and CDR2 (germline): SEHNR, FQNEAQ (reference sequence). This CDR3 is 15 amino acids long. This CDR3 reads CASSLEGVATGELFF. CDR3 coding DNA: TGTGCCAGCAGCTTAGAGGGGGTCGCGACCGGGGAGCTGTTTTTT. Full variable domain (outside the CDR3, taken from reference TRBV7-9 and TRBJ2-2): DTGVSQNPRHKITKRGQNVTFRCDPISEHNRLYWYRQTLGQGPEFLTYFQNEAQLEKSRLLSDRFSAERPKGSFSTLEIQRTEQGDSAMYLCASSLEGVATGELFFGEGSRLTVL.

V gene TRBV15 combines with J gene TRBJ2-7, with 9 bases that match TRBD1. The CDR3 length is 16 residues. Germline CDR1 LNHNV, CDR2 YYDKDF (reference sequence). The J segment lost 3 bases and the V segment lost 3 bases, leaving 9 bases of the junction unmatched. For the CDR3, the DNA is TGTGCCACCAGCAGTATAGAGGGACAGGGAATCTACGAGCAGTACTTC. It specifies CATSSIEGQGIYEQYF.

V usage is TRBV11-2 and J usage is TRBJ2-4; D possibly corresponds to TRBD2 (5 bases). This CDR3 comprises 14 residues. Germline CDR1 and CDR2: SGHAT and FQNNGV. With 4 bases removed from V and 6 bases from J, the gap between germline ends came to 13 bases. CDR3 loop: CASSSDRGVNIQYF. In DNA, the CDR3 is TGTGCCAGCAGCTCCGACCGGGGAGTAAACATTCAGTACTTC.

The V gene is TRBV4-2, the J gene TRBJ2-1; maybe TRBD1 (6 bases). The CDR3 sequence is 15 residues long. V gave up 1 base and J gave up 8 bases, with 15 bases separating them. Germline V gene sequence: CDR1 LGHNA, CDR2 YNFKEQ. The CDR3 DNA reads as TGTGCCAGCAGCCAAGGTCGGAGCGAGGGGGATGAGCAGTTCTTC. It is translated as CASSQGRSEGDEQFF.

This sequence joins TRBV11-2 and TRBJ2-3, with a tentative D call TRBD2 (5 bases). CDR1 and CDR2 from the germline V gene are SGHAT and FQNNGV. The CDR3 spans 14 residues. Trimming took 5 bases from V and 5 from J, leaving 14 bases between them. The CDR3 spells CASSGARAGDTQYF. CDR3 nucleotide sequence: TGTGCCAGCAGCGGTGCTAGGGCGGGAGATACGCAGTATTTT.

The V gene is TRBV4-2, the J gene TRBJ1-4, with 7 positions matching TRBD1. V lost 5 bases, J lost 8 bases, and 14 bases stayed unmatched. The germline CDR1 and CDR2 sequences are LGHNA and YNFKEQ. This CDR3 region has 16 residues. In DNA form, the CDR3 reads TGTGCCAGCAGCTATCGGCCGGGGACAGTAGGGGAAAAACTGTTTTTT. This encodes CASSYRPGTVGEKLFF.

V gene TRBV30 combines with J gene TRBJ1-6, with D unresolved. Germline lookup yields CDR1 GTSNPN and CDR2 SVGIG (reference sequence). Trimming pared 0 bases from V and 10 bases from J, leaving 13 bases between. CDR3 length equals 14 residues. The CDR3: CAWSVEGVKSPLHF. The CDR3 region has the DNA TGTGCCTGGAGTGTAGAGGGAGTAAAATCACCCCTCCACTTT. Full variable domain (missing parts from reference TRBV30 and TRBJ1-6): SQTIHQWPATLVQPVGSPLSLECTVEGTSNPNLYWYRQAAGRGLQLLFYSVGIGQISSEVPQNLSASRPQDRQFILSSKKLLLSDSGFYLCAWSVEGVKSPLHFGNGTRLTVT.

The chain uses TRBV4-1 and TRBJ2-7; TRBD2 agrees at 11 bases. Germline-derived CDR1 and CDR2 are MGHRA and YSYEKL. J lost 5 bases, V lost 1 base, and 13 bases had no gene match. The CDR3 loop spans 18 amino acids. The CDR3 sequence is CASSQVGGSGRASDEQYF. The CDR3 region has the DNA TGCGCCAGCAGCCAAGTGGGAGGTAGCGGGAGGGCCAGCGACGAGCAGTACTTC.

V usage is TRBV18 and J usage is TRBJ1-4; 8 nucleotides agree with TRBD1. This CDR3 contains 12 residues. Losses at the gene ends were 5 bases for V and 15 bases for J; bases not matched to a gene: 8. Germline CDR1 KGHSH, CDR2 LQKENI. CDR3 DNA sequence: TGTGCCAGCTCATCGGACAGGGTTGAAGTGTTTTTT. Translating it yields CASSSDRVEVFF.

The rearrangement uses TRBV5-1 and TRBJ2-1; 11 bases are shared with TRBD1. In germline, CDR1 is SGHRS, CDR2 YFSETQ. With V trimmed by 3 bases and J by 0 bases, 8 bases remained unmatched. This CDR3 region has 18 residues. As DNA, the CDR3 is TGCGCCAGCAGCTCCGGACAGGGGGCGAGATTCTCCTACAATGAGCAGTTCTTC. Protein sequence: CASSSGQGARFSYNEQFF. Together with reference TRBV5-1 and TRBJ2-1, the CDR3 gives the full variable domain: KAGVTQTPRYLIKTRGQQVTLSCSPISGHRSVSWYQQTPGQGLQFLFEYFSETQRNKGNFPGRFSGRQFSNSRSEMNVSTLELGDSALYLCASSSGQGARFSYNEQFFGPGTRLTVL.

The chain links TRBV19 to TRBJ1-1; 7 positions agree with TRBD1. V dropped 7 bases and J dropped 0; count of bases not matched to a gene: 8. CDR1 and CDR2 from the germline V gene are LNHDA and SQIVND (reference sequence). This CDR3 is built from 15 residues. The CDR3 nucleotides read TGTGCCAGTAAACAGGGGTCGACAATGAACACTGAAGCTTTCTTT. The encoded protein is CASKQGSTMNTEAFF. Based on the CDR3 plus reference TRBV19 and TRBJ1-1, the full variable domain is DGGITQSPKYLFRKEGQNVTLSCEQNLNHDAMYWYRQDPGQGLRLIYYSQIVNDFQKGDIAEGYSVSREKKESFPLTVTSAQKNPTAFYLCASKQGSTMNTEAFFGQGTRLTVV.

A single count supports this clone. The chain recombines TRBV4-2 with TRBJ2-3, with D tentatively TRBD2 (6 bases). CDR1 is LGHNA, CDR2 YNFKEQ, per germline. Trimming left V 0 bases short and J 6 bases short, with 19 bases between. The CDR3 length is 17 residues. The CDR3 nucleotides read TGTGCCAGCAGCCAAGATTTCGGGAGCAACGCCGTTGATACGCAGTATTTT. Translation gives CASSQDFGSNAVDTQYF.

V is TRBV4-3 and J is TRBJ2-3; 12 positions match TRBD2. The CDR3 consists of 16 residues. J gave up 4 bases and V 3 bases, and 5 bases lay outside the gene matches. Germline CDR1 and CDR2: LGHNA and YSLEER. CDR3 loop: CASSQASGRAADTQYF. DNA of the CDR3: TGCGCCAGCAGCCAGGCTAGCGGGAGGGCCGCAGATACGCAGTATTTT.

This clone was seen only once. The chain uses TRBV13 and TRBJ2-3; 14 nucleotides agree with TRBD2. Germline V gives CDR1 PRHDT, CDR2 FYEKMQ (reference sequence). This CDR3 contains 17 residues. The junction had 9 bases not matched to a gene; V was cut back by 2 bases and J by 8 bases. As DNA, the CDR3 is TGTGCCAGCAGCTTAACCGGGGTGGGGACTAGCGGGAGTACGCAGTATTTT. Its translation: CASSLTGVGTSGSTQYF.

The chain carries TRBV7-3 and TRBJ2-1; 12 bases are shared with TRBD2. V shed 5 bases and J 0 bases; nucleotides not matched to a gene: 11. CDR3 size: 19 residues. Germline V CDR1 and CDR2: SGHTA, FQGTGA. The CDR3 sequence is CASSPGLAGPPSSYNEQFF. The DNA of the CDR3 is TGTGCCAGCAGCCCCGGACTAGCGGGGCCCCCGAGCTCCTACAATGAGCAGTTCTTC. Based on the CDR3 plus reference TRBV7-3 and TRBJ2-1, the full variable domain is GAGVSQTPSNKVTEKGKYVELRCDPISGHTALYWYRQSLGQGPEFLIYFQGTGAADDSGLPNDRFFAVRPEGSVSTLKIQRTERGDSAVYLCASSPGLAGPPSSYNEQFFGPGTRLTVL.

The genes are TRBV5-1 and TRBJ2-1, with D tentatively TRBD2 (6 bases). V was trimmed by 7 bases and J by 3 bases, leaving 23 bases between them. Looked up from germline, CDR1 is SGHRS and CDR2 is YFSETQ. The CDR3 has 17 residues. This CDR3 reads CASRTQRGSAYYNEQFF. For the CDR3, the DNA is TGCGCCAGCCGAACTCAACGGGGGTCTGCATACTACAATGAGCAGTTCTTC.

This chain links TRBV5-1 with TRBJ2-7, with no clear D. This CDR3 contains 15 residues. Deletions cut 0 bases from V and 3 bases from J, with 13 bases between. Germline V lookup: CDR1 SGHRS, CDR2 YFSETQ. The CDR3 loop reads CASSLVPDTFYEQYF. DNA of the CDR3: TGCGCCAGCAGCTTGGTCCCCGACACCTTCTACGAGCAGTACTTC.

This clone was seen only a few times. The gene calls are TRBV18 and TRBJ2-2, with 8 bases identical to TRBD1. J was trimmed by 6 bases and V by 3 bases; bases with no gene match: 3. Per the germline V gene, CDR1 is KGHSH and CDR2 is LQKENI. The CDR3 runs to 14 residues. The CDR3 region is CASSPQGASGELFF. The CDR3 DNA reads as TGTGCCAGCTCACCTCAGGGGGCTTCCGGGGAGCTGTTTTTT.